The entry that follows covers one T cell receptor beta chain sequence. Its antigen remains unidentified. The data belong to a study of cytomegalovirus exposure and HLA in healthy donors. The study, taken as a whole, reports: Donor immune exposure was known only as CMV serostatus. The authors listed 164 TCR beta chains as cytomegalovirus-associated.

When sampled, the donors appeared nominally healthy, though they likely had unrecorded immune exposures. Vbeta (60) and Jbeta (13) primers were used in the PCR. Libraries were prepared by immunoSEQ multiplex PCR; TCRdb keeps only in-frame clonotypes and omits some of them. Among about 100,000 clones listed, 79% were seen once. The TCR sequence derives from a woman in her 40s in good health and CMV-seronegative. Sequenced sample: PBMCs.

CDR3 coding DNA: TGTGCCAGCGGTGTGGGGGCGAGTACTGAAGCTTTCTTT. It codes for CASGVGASTEAFF. The genes are TRBV9 and TRBJ1-1; maybe TRBD1 (6 bases). CDR1 is SGDLS, CDR2 YYNGEE, per germline. The CDR3 consists of 13 residues. Trimming left V 7 bases short and J 5 bases short, with 15 bases between.